This T cell receptor beta chain was sequenced in a study of T cells in Graves' hyperthyroidism and ophthalmopathy. Turning to the study itself: Blood was drawn when the patient was first diagnosed and still untreated. General study points: Most thyroid clonotypes that were expanded above 0.001 also turned up in blood. Onset of ophthalmopathy came a median around 6.5 months after the model predicted it.

Amplified regions were TCR beta CDR3 sequences from RNA transcripts. Using the HTBI primer set, a first-round RT-PCR was run on the TCR CDR3. TCRdb recomputed calls from the multiplex PCR reads with MiXCR, one row per CDR3 protein. The top ten hold around 4.1% of the sample, which has around 610,000 distinct CDR3 sequences, 14% to 15% seen once. This clonotype occurred many times. Its cognate antigen is unknown. The cohort's ophthalmopathy patients, a group with duration under 3 months, had a Clinical Activity Score of at least 3 and a NOSPECS grade of at least 4. This clonotype was sampled from a woman aged 40 to 49 with Graves' ophthalmopathy. Sequencing input: blood.

CDR3 protein: CAISESMGTGLDEQYF. CDR3 nucleotide sequence: TGTGCCATCAGTGAGTCGATGGGGACAGGGCTGGACGAGCAGTACTTC. The chain is built from TRBV10-3 and TRBJ2-7, with 9 bases lining up with TRBD1. The V and J ends lost 0 bases and 5 bases, in that order; junction bases with no gene match: 8. Germline V gene sequence: CDR1 ENHRY, CDR2 SYGVKD. The CDR3 extends over 16 amino acids.